This TCR beta chain was observed in a study of CD8 T cells in Susac syndrome. Study findings and constraints: The study admitted that it had a relatively small number of individuals in its TCR sequencing and HLA analysis.

RNA totalling about 0.5 to 1 ug underwent reverse transcription with random hexamers. A single record per CDR3 protein comes from TCRdb applying MiXCR to the immunoSEQ multiplex PCR reads. The sample contains about 300,000 distinct CDR3 sequences, approximately 90% of which appear only once. TEMRA cells were enriched by FACS, and CD4+ and CD8+ T cells were negatively isolated. Germline V CDR1 and CDR2: SGHRS, YFSETQ. The CDR3 extends over 16 amino acids. V trimming: 5 bases; J trimming: 3 bases; junction bases outside the gene matches: 13. As concerns this clonotype: The antigen remains unidentified.

The TCR comes from a human donor with multiple sclerosis. The chain is built from TRBV5-1 and TRBJ1-2, with TRBD1 matching 7 bases. The specimen sequenced was CD4+ T cells from PBMCs. Here the CDR3 reads CASRDRDSRAYYGYTF. CDR3 sequence (DNA): TGCGCCAGCAGAGATAGGGACAGCCGAGCCTACTATGGCTACACCTTC.